The 3 T cell receptor beta chains listed next were all sequenced from one sample in a study of blood T cell repertoires in COVID-19. The data were produced by immunoSEQ multiplex PCR, yet TCRdb's version contains in-frame clones alone and is incomplete. The data show about 160,000 clones, roughly 83% seen once. Sequenced sample: peripheral blood. The receptors come from a woman of 80 years or more with active or convalescent COVID-19.

This clone showed up just a few times. The genes are TRBV9 and TRBJ2-5; D perhaps matches TRBD1 (5 bases). V was trimmed by 3 bases and J by 0 bases, leaving 12 bases between them. This CDR3 region has 15 residues. CDR1 is SGDLS and CDR2 is YYNGEE in the germline V gene. The CDR3 DNA sequence: TGTGCCAGCAGCGCGACAGATTGGTACCAAGAGACCCAGTACTTC. This sequence encodes CASSATDWYQETQYF.

The chain couples TRBV6-2 or TRBV6-3 to TRBJ1-4, with D maybe TRBD1 (5 bases). The V and J ends lost 4 bases and 8 bases respectively, with 8 bases between them. CDR1 and CDR2 from the germline V gene are MNHEY and SVGEGT. The CDR3 length is 12 residues. The chain's CDR3 is CASSSAGEKLFF. The CDR3, as DNA: TGTGCCAGCAGTTCAGCAGGGGAAAAACTGTTTTTT.

V is TRBV3-1 (or the pseudogene TRBV3-2) and J is TRBJ2-6; D remains ambiguous. V dropped 7 bases and J dropped 0 bases, with 10 bases sitting between them. The CDR3 has 15 residues. Germline V lookup: CDR1 LGHDT, CDR2 YNNKEL (reference sequence). The CDR3 DNA reads TGTGCCAGCACCGAAGCCCCCTCTGGGGCCAACGTCCTGACTTTC. Protein: CASTEAPSGANVLTF.